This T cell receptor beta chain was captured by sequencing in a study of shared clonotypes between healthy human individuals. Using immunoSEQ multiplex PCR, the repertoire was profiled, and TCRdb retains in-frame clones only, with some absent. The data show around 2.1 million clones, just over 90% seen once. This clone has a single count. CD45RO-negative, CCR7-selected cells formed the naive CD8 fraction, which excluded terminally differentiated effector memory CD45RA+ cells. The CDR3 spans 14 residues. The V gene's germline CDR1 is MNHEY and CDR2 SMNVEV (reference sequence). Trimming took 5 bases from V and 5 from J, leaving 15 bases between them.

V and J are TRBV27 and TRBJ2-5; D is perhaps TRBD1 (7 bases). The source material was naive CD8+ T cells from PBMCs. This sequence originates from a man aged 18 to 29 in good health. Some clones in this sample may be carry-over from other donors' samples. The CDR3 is CASSPQTGRETQYF. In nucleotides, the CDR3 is TGTGCCAGCAGTCCCCAGACAGGGAGGGAGACCCAGTACTTC.